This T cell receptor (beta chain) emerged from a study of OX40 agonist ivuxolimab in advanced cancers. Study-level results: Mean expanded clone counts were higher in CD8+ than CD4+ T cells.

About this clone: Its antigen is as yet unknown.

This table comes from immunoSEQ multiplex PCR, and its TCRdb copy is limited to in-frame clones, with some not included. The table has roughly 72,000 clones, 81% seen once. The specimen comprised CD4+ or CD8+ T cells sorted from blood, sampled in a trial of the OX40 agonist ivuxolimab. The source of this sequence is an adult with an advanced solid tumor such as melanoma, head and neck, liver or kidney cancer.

In nucleotides, the CDR3 is TGTGCCTGGAAACGGGGCATGCCACTCACTAACTATGGCTACACCTTC. Amino acid sequence: CAWKRGMPLTNYGYTF. This chain joins TRBV30 and TRBJ1-2, with D possibly matching TRBD1 (5 bases). The CDR3 extends over 16 amino acids. V lost 4 bases and J lost 0, with 18 bases in between. In germline, CDR1 is GTSNPN, CDR2 SVGIG (reference sequence).